Presented here are 22 T cell receptor beta chains from one specimen sequenced in a study of cytomegalovirus exposure and HLA in healthy donors. The PCR made use of 60 Vbeta and 13 Jbeta primers. Sequenced by immunoSEQ multiplex PCR; TCRdb stores in-frame clones only, minus some. The data contain some 190,000 clones, under 80% of them singletons. What was sequenced was PBMCs. The receptor set was obtained from a woman in her thirties in good health and CMV-seropositive.

This sequence joins TRBV7-9 and TRBJ1-2; no reliable D call. Germline loops: CDR1 SEHNR, CDR2 FQNEAQ (reference sequence). With 7 bases removed from V and 1 base from J, the gap between germline ends came to 19 bases. The CDR3 length is 16 residues. The CDR3: CASTPTGHGYNYGYTF. CDR3 coding DNA: TGTGCCAGCACCCCTACGGGTCACGGATATAACTATGGCTACACCTTC.

V and J are TRBV7-2 and TRBJ2-3; D is perhaps TRBD1 (5 bases). Deletions cut 5 bases from V and 2 bases from J, with 17 bases between. Germline V gene data show CDR1 as SGHTA and CDR2 as FQGNSA. The CDR3 is 16 residues long. The CDR3 is CASSPLEGAPTDTQYF. The CDR3 region has the DNA TGTGCCAGCAGCCCGCTCGAAGGGGCTCCCACAGATACGCAGTATTTT.

The V and J genes are TRBV19 and TRBJ1-6; 7 bases map to TRBD1. CDR1 and CDR2 (germline): LNHDA, SQIVND (reference sequence). The CDR3 has 18 residues. V lost 3 bases to trimming and J lost 6 bases; unmatched junction nucleotides: 14. In DNA, the CDR3 is TGTGCCAGTAGTATGTCCTCAACAGGGGCAGTAAGTAATTCACCCCTCCACTTT. As protein: CASSMSSTGAVSNSPLHF. Full variable domain (outside the CDR3, taken from reference TRBV19 and TRBJ1-6): DGGITQSPKYLFRKEGQNVTLSCEQNLNHDAMYWYRQDPGQGLRLIYYSQIVNDFQKGDIAEGYSVSREKKESFPLTVTSAQKNPTAFYLCASSMSSTGAVSNSPLHFGNGTRLTVT.

This chain uses TRBV7-9 with TRBJ1-5, with D hard to call. Germline values: CDR1 SEHNR, CDR2 FQNEAQ (reference sequence). With 5 bases removed from V and 0 bases from J, the gap between germline ends came to 8 bases. The CDR3 consists of 14 residues. In nucleotides, the CDR3 is TGTGCCAGCAGCCCCCTTTATAGCAATCAGCCCCAGCATTTT. Its protein product is CASSPLYSNQPQHF.

The V and J genes are TRBV7-2 and TRBJ1-2; possibly TRBD1 for D (6 bases). With 0 bases removed from V and 5 bases from J, the gap between germline ends came to 16 bases. Germline V CDR1 and CDR2: SGHTA, FQGNSA. The CDR3 runs 16 residues. CDR3: CASSLAGGREGYGYTF. The CDR3 DNA reads TGTGCCAGCAGCTTAGCGGGGGGCAGGGAGGGGTATGGCTACACCTTC.

The gene calls are TRBV6-5 and TRBJ2-7; 7 bases align to TRBD1. V gave up 6 bases and J gave up 3 bases; unmatched junction bases: 5. CDR1 MNHEY and CDR2 SVGAGI come from the germline V gene. The CDR3 has 13 amino acids. The CDR3 here is CASRTAGGYEQYF. DNA for the CDR3: TGTGCCAGCAGGACGGCAGGGGGCTACGAGCAGTACTTC.

V is TRBV6-5 and J is TRBJ2-3; 7 positions agree with TRBD1. Trimming removed 6 bases from V and 4 bases from J; junction bases left unmatched: 7. The CDR3 is 14 residues long. Germline CDR1 reads MNHEY; CDR2 reads SVGAGI. The CDR3 region is CASSLTGPADTQYF. The CDR3 DNA sequence: TGTGCCAGCAGCCTGACAGGGCCCGCAGATACGCAGTATTTT.

The genes are TRBV11-3 and TRBJ1-4; D uncertain. In germline, CDR1 is SGHNT, CDR2 YENEEA. This CDR3 has 17 residues. Trimming stripped 3 bases from V and 0 bases from J, with 14 bases between. Here the CDR3 reads CASSLALGKATNEKLFF. CDR3 in DNA: TGTGCCAGCAGCTTGGCCCTCGGGAAGGCAACTAATGAAAAACTGTTTTTT.

The chain couples TRBV5-5 to TRBJ2-7, with TRBD1 matching 7 bases. The CDR3 loop spans 13 amino acids. Unmatched junction bases numbered 4, after V lost 0 bases and J lost 7 bases. Germline V lookup: CDR1 SGHKS, CDR2 YYEKEE (reference sequence). The CDR3 sequence: CASSLEGAGEQYF. The CDR3 DNA reads TGTGCCAGCAGCTTGGAGGGGGCAGGGGAGCAGTACTTC.

To note about this clone: Other nucleotide sequences from this sample produce the same CDR3. The CDR3 bases are TGTGCCAGCAGCTTAGCGGGGGGGCCGCACAATGAGCAGTTCTTC. It specifies CASSLAGGPHNEQFF. The chain carries TRBV5-4 and TRBJ2-1; 10 positions agree with TRBD2. Per the germline V gene, CDR1 is SGHNT and CDR2 is YYREEE (reference sequence). V was pared by 2 bases and J by 5 bases, with 4 bases of the junction left unmatched. The CDR3 is 15 amino acids.

This clone was counted a few times. The chain employs TRBV7-8 and TRBJ2-2; 10 positions match TRBD2. Germline values: CDR1 SGHVS, CDR2 FQNEAQ. V shed 2 bases, J shed 7 bases, and the junction held 10 bases outside the gene matches. This CDR3 has 17 amino acids. The CDR3 bases are TGTGCCAGCAGCTTAATGGTACTAGCGGGGACCTACGGGGAGCTGTTTTTT. This translates into CASSLMVLAGTYGELFF.

The chain links TRBV30 to TRBJ2-1; TRBD1 matches 8 bases. Germline V gene lookup returns CDR1 GTSNPN and CDR2 SVGIG (reference sequence). V trimming: 4 bases; J trimming: 3 bases; junction bases outside the gene matches: 5. The CDR3 is made up of 14 amino acids. CDR3 nucleotide sequence: TGTGCCTGGATCGGGGACAGGTACTACAATGAGCAGTTCTTC. Translated: CAWIGDRYYNEQFF. The variable domain in full, with the rest retrieved from reference TRBV30 and TRBJ2-1, is SQTIHQWPATLVQPVGSPLSLECTVEGTSNPNLYWYRQAAGRGLQLLFYSVGIGQISSEVPQNLSASRPQDRQFILSSKKLLLSDSGFYLCAWIGDRYYNEQFFGPGTRLTVL.

The chain is built from TRBV6-6 and TRBJ2-3, with 7 bases matching TRBD1. The CDR3 sequence is 16 residues long. V lost 4 bases and J lost 3; bases outside the gene matches: 10. CDR1 is MNHNY and CDR2 is SVGAGI in the germline V gene (reference sequence). The CDR3 region has the DNA TGTGCCAGCAGTTCCCGGACAGGCCCAGGGACAGATACGCAGTATTTT. Its translation is CASSSRTGPGTDTQYF.

The V call is TRBV6-6, the J call TRBJ2-7; 8 nucleotides align to TRBD1. CDR1 and CDR2 (germline): MNHNY, SVGAGI (reference sequence). CDR3 size: 14 residues. V was clipped by 8 bases and J by 1 base; unmatched bases: 7. For the CDR3, the DNA is TGTGCCAGCTCCTATGGGGACAGGTCCTACGAGCAGTACTTC. It encodes CASSYGDRSYEQYF.

This chain uses TRBV12-5 with TRBJ2-7, with D tentatively TRBD1 (5 bases). CDR1 LGHNT and CDR2 FRNRAP come from the germline V gene. V shed 2 bases and J shed 2 bases, with 10 bases lying between them. The CDR3 sequence is 14 residues long. The CDR3 nucleotides read TGTGCTAGTGGTTTGAGGGGTAGTCCCTACGAGCAGTACTTC. This encodes CASGLRGSPYEQYF.

About this clone: Likely a read error: the CDR3 ends without its conserved phenylalanine or tryptophan. This chain uses TRBV20-1 with TRBJ1-6, with D perhaps matching TRBD1 (6 bases). CDR1 and CDR2 (germline): DFQATT, SNEGSKA (reference sequence). The CDR3 length is 11 residues. The chain's CDR3 is CSATGNSPLHY. CDR3 DNA: TGCAGCGCTACAGGGAATTCACCCCTCCACTAT.

This chain links TRBV11-3 with TRBJ2-2; TRBD2 matches 12 bases. CDR3 length: 18 residues. From germline, CDR1 is SGHNT and CDR2 YENEEA. Trimming cost V 5 bases and J 0 bases; bases outside gene matches: 7. The CDR3 nucleotides read TGTGCCAGCAGCCCTCGGACTAGCGGGGTCGCGAACACCGGGGAGCTGTTTTTT. Amino acid sequence: CASSPRTSGVANTGELFF.

This clone was seen just once. CDR3 nucleotides: TGCGCCAGCAGTGAAAGCGGTAGGACCGGGGAGCTGTTTTTT. It translates to CASSESGRTGELFF. The chain is built from TRBV10-1 and TRBJ2-2; D might be TRBD2 (5 bases). CDR3 length equals 14 residues. Deletions cut 3 bases from V and 5 bases from J, with 10 bases between. In germline, CDR1 is WNHNN, CDR2 SYGVQD (reference sequence).

The gene calls are TRBV7-2 and TRBJ1-4; 7 positions match TRBD1. With V trimmed by 4 bases and J by 8 bases, 7 bases remained unmatched. The CDR3 contains 14 residues. From germline, CDR1 is SGHTA and CDR2 FQGNSA. In nucleotides, the CDR3 is TGTGCCAGCAGCTCACAGGGGCCGAGGGAAAAACTGTTTTTT. Translation: CASSSQGPREKLFF.

The chain has TRBV5-4 and TRBJ2-1; 12 nucleotides align to TRBD2. CDR1 and CDR2 from the germline V gene are SGHNT and YYREEE (reference sequence). The CDR3 totals 17 residues. J lost 7 bases, V lost 4 bases, and 12 bases had no gene match. The CDR3 is CASSPRLAGVLKNEQFF. CDR3 DNA: TGTGCCAGCAGCCCTAGACTAGCGGGGGTCCTGAAGAATGAGCAGTTCTTC. Variable domain in full (rest from reference TRBV5-4 and TRBJ2-1): ETGVTQSPTHLIKTRGQQVTLRCSSQSGHNTVSWYQQALGQGPQFIFQYYREEENGRGNFPPRFSGLQFPNYSSELNVNALELDDSALYLCASSPRLAGVLKNEQFFGPGTRLTVL.

The chain is built from TRBV6-5 and TRBJ2-1, with 11 bases aligning to TRBD2. The J segment lost 9 bases and the V segment lost 8 bases, leaving 12 bases of the junction unmatched. This CDR3 contains 15 residues. Germline CDR1 and CDR2: MNHEY and SVGAGI. The CDR3 reads CASRTSGSAGGEQFF. CDR3 DNA sequence: TGTGCCAGCCGGACTAGCGGGTCGGCAGGGGGTGAGCAGTTCTTC.

The chain joins TRBV27 to TRBJ2-5, with 9 bases aligning to TRBD2. Germline V gene sequence: CDR1 MNHEY, CDR2 SMNVEV (reference sequence). This CDR3 is 15 amino acids long. The J segment lost 7 bases and the V segment lost 3 bases, leaving 9 bases of the junction unmatched. The CDR3 coding sequence is TGTGCCAGCAGTTTCGGCGGGGGGGCGCAAATGACCCAGTACTTC. Its protein product is CASSFGGGAQMTQYF.